This is a list of T cell receptor beta chains from one sample in a study of chemoradiotherapy in HPV16-positive cancers. Using immunoSEQ multiplex PCR, the repertoire was profiled, and TCRdb retains in-frame clones only, with some absent. This table has several thousand clones, approximately 78% appearing once. Sampling was carried out from a patient who underwent chemoradiotherapy. All receptors derive from a human donor with HPV-associated anogenital cancer. Each CDR3 is given with its conserved first and last residue. The D gene is left open where the match is weak. Some rows mark clone size as missing; the rest say once, few, many or name a class of expanded clone.

CASSSSGGLQETQYF,TGTGCCAGCAGCTCTAGCGGGGGCCTCCAAGAGACCCAGTACTTC,TRBJ2-5,TRBD2,TRBV7-3,few
CASSQRQGRSYEQYF,TGCGCCAGCAGCCAACGACAGGGGCGCTCCTACGAGCAGTACTTC,TRBJ2-7,TRBD1,TRBV5-1,-
CASSLALQGSTYEQYF,TGCGCCAGCAGCTTGGCACTACAGGGATCCACCTACGAGCAGTACTTC,TRBJ2-7,-,TRBV5-1,-
CANRLAGSTDTQYF,TGTGCCAACCGACTAGCGGGGAGCACAGATACGCAGTATTTT,TRBJ2-3,TRBD2,TRBV2,-
CASSKVPRTPGTEAFF,TGTGCCAGCAGCAAAGTTCCTAGGACGCCGGGCACTGAAGCTTTCTTT,TRBJ1-1,-,TRBV21-1,-
CASSLDRDQTQYF,TGTGCCAGCAGCTTAGACAGGGACCAGACCCAGTACTTC,TRBJ2-5,-,TRBV13,-
CASSQTHEQFF,TGTGCCAGCAGCCAAACGCATGAGCAGTTCTTC,TRBJ2-1,-,TRBV4-2,-
CASTLIRDPNYGYTF,TGTGCCAGCACCTTAATCCGGGACCCAAACTATGGCTACACCTTC,TRBJ1-2,-,TRBV2,-
CASSPTTGELFF,TGTGCCAGCTCACCAACCACCGGGGAGCTGTTTTTT,TRBJ2-2,-,TRBV18,-
CASSTTGTKLEGYTF,TGTGCCAGCAGCACAACCGGGACAAAGTTGGAGGGCTACACCTTC,TRBJ1-2,-,TRBV5-4,once
CASSPGQGITGELFF,TGTGCTAGCAGCCCAGGACAGGGGATCACCGGGGAGCTGTTTTTT,TRBJ2-2,TRBD1,TRBV7-7,few